Below, 24 T cell receptor beta chains from the same sample are listed, as sequenced in a study of shared clonotypes between healthy human individuals (TCRdb year 2020). The library relied on the immunoSEQ multiplex PCR assay. Held by TCRdb, this immuneACCESS table contains in-frame sequences only and omits some clones. Under half of the omission traces to an unresolved V gene where checked; the cause of the rest is unknown. The sample table records about 450,000 clones; 79% of these occur just once. The top ten hold approximately 12% of the sample. The sample comprised PBMCs. These receptors originate from a woman in her 40s in good health. Some clones in this sample may be carry-over from other donors' samples.

The V call is TRBV5-4, the J call TRBJ2-5; possibly TRBD2 for D (7 bases). Trimming took 3 bases from V and 5 from J, leaving 17 bases between them. Germline V gene sequence: CDR1 SGHNT, CDR2 YYREEE (reference sequence). This CDR3 is 15 amino acids long. The CDR3 DNA follows: TGTGCCAGCAGCTCAAGGGGGGGGTTCTTTGAGACCCAGTACTTC. It translates to CASSSRGGFFETQYF. The entire variable domain, with the rest obtained from reference TRBV5-4 and TRBJ2-5, is as follows: ETGVTQSPTHLIKTRGQQVTLRCSSQSGHNTVSWYQQALGQGPQFIFQYYREEENGRGNFPPRFSGLQFPNYSSELNVNALELDDSALYLCASSSRGGFFETQYFGPGTRLLVL.

This chain uses TRBV28 with TRBJ2-5, with D unclear. The germline V and J ends were trimmed by 7 bases and 7 bases, with 7 bases remaining between them. The CDR3 spans 10 residues. The germline gives CDR1 MDHEN, CDR2 SYDVKM. The CDR3 protein is CASKSGTQYF. The CDR3 coding sequence is TGTGCCAGCAAGAGTGGGACCCAGTACTTC.

The chain employs TRBV19 and TRBJ2-2; D might be TRBD1 or TRBD2, each matching 6 bases. Looked up from germline, CDR1 is LNHDA and CDR2 is SQIVND (reference sequence). The CDR3 runs to 15 residues. Trimming removed 1 base at V and 4 bases at J, with 10 bases between. CDR3 sequence reads: CASSIGGAITGELFF. The CDR3 DNA reads as TGTGCCAGTAGTATAGGGGGGGCTATCACCGGGGAGCTGTTTTTT. Drawing the rest from reference TRBV19 and TRBJ2-2, the complete variable domain is DGGITQSPKYLFRKEGQNVTLSCEQNLNHDAMYWYRQDPGQGLRLIYYSQIVNDFQKGDIAEGYSVSREKKESFPLTVTSAQKNPTAFYLCASSIGGAITGELFFGEGSRLTVL.

V and J are TRBV6-6 and TRBJ1-4; no definite D call. Trimming stripped 8 bases from V and 12 bases from J, with 13 bases between. CDR3 length equals 11 residues. In germline, CDR1 is MNHNY, CDR2 SVGAGI (reference sequence). The chain's CDR3 is CASGTGVQLFF. The DNA for the CDR3 is TGTGCCAGCGGAACGGGTGTTCAACTGTTTTTT.

Ten or more counts support this clone. At the DNA level, this CDR3 is encoded by other sequences in the same sample as well. This chain links TRBV6-4 with TRBJ2-3; the D gene is possibly TRBD2 (5 bases). In germline, CDR1 is MRHNA, CDR2 SNTAGT. The CDR3 contains 14 residues. Trimming cost V 2 bases and J 0 bases, with 6 bases left between them. This CDR3 reads CASSDGGSTDTQYF. The CDR3 nucleotides read TGTGCCAGCAGTGACGGCGGGAGCACAGATACGCAGTATTTT.

The chain recombines TRBV7-9 with TRBJ2-7, with TRBD1 matching over 7 bases. This CDR3 contains 17 residues. The trim removed 3 bases at V and 1 base at J, leaving 12 bases unmatched. The V gene's germline CDR1 is SEHNR and CDR2 FQNEAQ (reference sequence). The CDR3 loop is CASSFDRALRTSYEQYF. DNA of the CDR3: TGTGCCAGCAGCTTCGACAGGGCCCTCCGGACGTCCTACGAGCAGTACTTC.

The chain recombines TRBV5-4 with TRBJ1-2; 7 bases agree with TRBD1. Germline V gene data show CDR1 as SGHNT and CDR2 as YYREEE (reference sequence). This CDR3 contains 15 residues. V lost 4 bases and J lost 0; bases outside the gene matches: 6. The DNA for the CDR3 is TGTGCCAGCAGCGTCCGGGGACAGACTAACTATGGCTACACCTTC. The encoded protein is CASSVRGQTNYGYTF.

The rearrangement joins TRBV5-1 to TRBJ2-5, with TRBD2 matching over 11 bases. The trim removed 0 bases at V and 5 bases at J, leaving 6 bases unmatched. CDR1 SGHRS and CDR2 YFSETQ come from the germline V gene. This CDR3 contains 16 residues. As DNA, the CDR3 is TGCGCCAGCAGCTTGGGTAGCGGGAGGGCCGATGAGACCCAGTACTTC. Protein: CASSLGSGRADETQYF. Full variable domain (remainder filled in from reference TRBV5-1 and TRBJ2-5): KAGVTQTPRYLIKTRGQQVTLSCSPISGHRSVSWYQQTPGQGLQFLFEYFSETQRNKGNFPGRFSGRQFSNSRSEMNVSTLELGDSALYLCASSLGSGRADETQYFGPGTRLLVL.

J is TRBJ2-7 and V is TRBV7-2; 8 nucleotides match TRBD2. Trimming cost V 4 bases and J 7 bases; bases outside gene matches: 9. The CDR3 runs 14 residues. Germline V gene sequence: CDR1 SGHTA, CDR2 FQGNSA. The CDR3 protein is CASSSRRGVGEQYF. The CDR3 DNA reads TGTGCCAGCAGCTCCCGGCGGGGGGTGGGGGAGCAGTACTTC. Full variable domain (remainder filled in from reference TRBV7-2 and TRBJ2-7): GAGVSQSPSNKVTEKGKDVELRCDPISGHTALYWYRQSLGQGLEFLIYFQGNSAPDKSGLPSDRFSAERTGGSVSTLTIQRTQQEDSAVYLCASSSRRGVGEQYFGPGTRLTVT.

The chain has TRBV28 and TRBJ2-6; perhaps TRBD1 as D (5 bases). The CDR3 totals 14 residues. The germline V and J ends were trimmed by 10 bases and 0 bases, with 10 bases remaining between them. Germline CDR1 MDHEN, CDR2 SYDVKM. The CDR3 region has the DNA TGTGCCACCGACAGAGACTCTGGGGCCAACGTCCTGACTTTC. Residues: CATDRDSGANVLTF. The complete variable domain, with remaining parts taken from reference TRBV28 and TRBJ2-6, reads DVKVTQSSRYLVKRTGEKVFLECVQDMDHENMFWYRQDPGLGLRLIYFSYDVKMKEKGDIPEGYSVSREKKERFSLILESASTNQTSMYLCATDRDSGANVLTFGAGSRLTVL.

This clone came up a few times. The chain recombines TRBV7-2 with TRBJ2-3, with TRBD2 identical over 11 bases. The CDR3 is made up of 18 amino acids. The junction had 8 bases not matched to a gene; V was cut back by 1 base and J by 2 bases. Germline CDR1 SGHTA, CDR2 FQGNSA. The CDR3 sequence: CASSLDPGLAGDTDTQYF. The CDR3 DNA is TGTGCCAGCAGCTTAGATCCCGGACTAGCGGGCGACACAGATACGCAGTATTTT.

A few counts support this clone. CDR3 loop: CAWSVPGIETQYF. Written as DNA, the CDR3 is TGTGCCTGGAGTGTACCCGGCATCGAGACCCAGTACTTC. The V gene is TRBV30, the J gene TRBJ2-5, with D unresolved. CDR3 size: 13 residues. V was cut by 0 bases and J by 5 bases, with 10 bases left in between. Germline values: CDR1 GTSNPN, CDR2 SVGIG (reference sequence).

This chain links TRBV2 with TRBJ2-7; D call uncertain. The germline V gene encodes CDR1 SNHLY and CDR2 FYNNEI. The length of the CDR3 is 12 residues. V was cut by 3 bases and J by 1 base, with 4 bases left in between. The CDR3 sequence: CASSEGSYEQYF. CDR3 DNA sequence: TGTGCCAGCAGTGAGGGGTCCTACGAGCAGTACTTC.

This clone was observed a few times. The chain has TRBV2 and TRBJ2-5, with D hard to call. The tail of the sequence fits TRBJ2-7 better, so the J call may be wrong. Germline CDR1 is SNHLY and CDR2 is FYNNEI. This CDR3 has 15 residues. The CDR3 region has the DNA TGTGCCAGCAGTGACCGTTCTACATTCTCCTACGAGCAGTACTTC. Its protein is CASSDRSTFSYEQYF.

The V and J genes are TRBV7-2 and TRBJ1-1, with D unresolved. Trimming pared 1 base from V and 10 bases from J, leaving 7 bases between. Germline V gives CDR1 SGHTA, CDR2 FQGNSA. This CDR3 has 11 residues. In DNA, the CDR3 is TGTGCCAGCAGCTTAGGGACGGTAGCTTTCTTT. Residues: CASSLGTVAFF.

The chain links TRBV2 to TRBJ1-2, with TRBD1 as a possible D gene (6 bases). The germline V gene encodes CDR1 SNHLY and CDR2 FYNNEI. The V gene lost 8 bases and the J gene lost 4 bases, with 17 bases spanning the gap. This CDR3 has 14 residues. The CDR3 here is CASLRGGPFYGYTF. The CDR3 nucleotides read TGTGCCAGCCTTAGGGGGGGACCCTTCTATGGCTACACCTTC.

J is TRBJ1-1 and V is TRBV7-2; TRBD1 is a possible D gene (6 bases). The V gene's germline CDR1 is SGHTA and CDR2 FQGNSA. The CDR3 spans 15 residues. The V end was cut by 5 bases, the J end by 0 bases, with 13 bases between. CDR3 in DNA: TGTGCCAGCAGCAGGAAGGGGGGGATGAACACTGAAGCTTTCTTT. Its translation is CASSRKGGMNTEAFF. Based on the CDR3 plus reference TRBV7-2 and TRBJ1-1, the full variable domain is GAGVSQSPSNKVTEKGKDVELRCDPISGHTALYWYRQSLGQGLEFLIYFQGNSAPDKSGLPSDRFSAERTGGSVSTLTIQRTQQEDSAVYLCASSRKGGMNTEAFFGQGTRLTVV.

Turning to this clone: Since a far larger clone is one base different, this is likely a read error. The chain is built from TRBV5-1 and TRBJ2-2; the match to TRBD2 covers 10 bases. Germline CDR1 and CDR2: SGHRS and YFSETQ. The CDR3 is made up of 17 amino acids. With V trimmed by 4 bases and J by 2 bases, 8 bases remained unmatched. CDR3 nucleotides: TGCGCCAGCAGCGTAGAACTAGCGGGACAAAACACCGGGGAGCTGTTTTTT. Translation gives CASSVELAGQNTGELFF.

CDR3 bases: TGCGCCAGCAGCTTGACGTCAGGGAGCGATCAGCCCCAGCATTTT. Translating it yields CASSLTSGSDQPQHF. This rearrangement joins TRBV5-1 to TRBJ1-5; a weak D match, TRBD1 (5 bases). Trimming removed 1 base at V and 5 bases at J, with 13 bases between. Germline V gene sequence: CDR1 SGHRS, CDR2 YFSETQ. CDR3 length equals 15 residues.

V gene TRBV29-1 combines with J gene TRBJ1-4; D unclear. Trimming left V 3 bases short and J 3 bases short, with 17 bases between. The CDR3 extends over 16 amino acids. The germline V gene has CDR1 SQVTM and CDR2 ANQGSEA. The CDR3 loop is CSVDRAQRGANEKLFF. In nucleotides, the CDR3 is TGCAGCGTTGATCGGGCTCAACGGGGAGCTAATGAAAAACTGTTTTTT. The entire variable domain, with the rest obtained from reference TRBV29-1 and TRBJ1-4, is as follows: SAVISQKPSRDICQRGTSLTIQCQVDSQVTMMFWYRQQPGQSLTLIATANQGSEATYESGFVIDKFPISRPNLTFSTLTVSNMSPEDSSIYLCSVDRAQRGANEKLFFGSGTQLSVL.

The rearrangement uses TRBV2 and TRBJ2-7; no clear D gene. Between the trimmed V and J ends, which lost 1 base and 12 bases, there was a span of 10 bases. Germline loops: CDR1 SNHLY, CDR2 FYNNEI. This CDR3 contains 11 residues. The CDR3 DNA follows: TGTGCCAGCAGTGAAGACGGCCCACCGTACTTC. Translating it yields CASSEDGPPYF.

Remarks on this clone: This may arise from a read error, as a much more abundant clone is one base away. This rearrangement joins TRBV7-8 to TRBJ1-5, with unresolved D. The CDR3 length is 13 residues. Germline CDR1 reads SGHVS; CDR2 reads FQNEAQ. The CDR3 loop reads CASSFSEDQSQHF. In DNA, the CDR3 is TGTGCCAGCAGCTTTTCCGAGGATCAGTCCCAGCATTTT. Full variable domain (rest looked up from reference TRBV7-8 and TRBJ1-5): GAGVSQSPRYKVAKRGQDVALRCDPISGHVSLFWYQQALGQGPEFLTYFQNEAQLDKSGLPSDRFFAERPEGSVSTLKIQRTQQEDSAVYLCASSFSEDQSQHFGDGTRLSIL.

The genes are TRBV4-1 and TRBJ2-7; 9 bases align to TRBD2. The CDR3 loop spans 15 amino acids. Germline-derived CDR1 and CDR2 are MGHRA and YSYEKL. V lost 3 bases, J lost 3 bases, and 6 bases stayed unmatched. The CDR3 DNA sequence: TGCGCCAGCAGCCAGGGACTAGCTCCAGACTACGAGCAGTACTTC. Protein: CASSQGLAPDYEQYF.

The gene calls are TRBV6-1 and TRBJ1-2; TRBD1 is a possible D gene (6 bases). Germline lookup yields CDR1 MNHNS and CDR2 SASEGT. The CDR3 covers 14 residues. The germline V and J ends were trimmed by 8 bases and 8 bases, with 21 bases remaining between them. In nucleotides, the CDR3 is TGTGCCAGCCCAAAGGGGGGAGGGGCGCGCGGCTACACCTTC. It encodes CASPKGGGARGYTF.